These 20 T cell receptor beta chains were all obtained from the same sample, sequenced in a study of T cell responses to AZD1222 COVID-19 vaccine. TCRdb keeps only in-frame clones here, not all; method: immunoSEQ multiplex PCR. Of approximately 69,000 clones in the sample, approximately 87% were seen once. The input for sequencing was peripheral blood, taken 28 days after the second AZD1222 dose. Receptors originate from an adult who received the AZD1222 COVID-19 vaccine.

The chain combines TRBV19 with TRBJ1-2, with unresolved D. CDR3 size: 12 residues. Per the germline V gene, CDR1 is LNHDA and CDR2 is SQIVND (reference sequence). Trimming removed 9 bases from V and 8 bases from J, with 16 bases in between. CDR3 protein: CASAFVKGGYTF. The CDR3 DNA is TGTGCCAGCGCTTTCGTGAAGGGCGGCTACACCTTC.

The CDR3 DNA follows: TGTGCCAGCAGCTTGGCTTTGCGGGGCTGGAACACTGAAGCTTTCTTT. This codes for CASSLALRGWNTEAFF. The J gene is TRBJ1-1, the V gene TRBV5-8; TRBD1 is a possible D gene (5 bases). Trimming left V 0 bases short and J 1 base short, with 13 bases between. The length of the CDR3 is 16 residues. Looked up from germline, CDR1 is SGHTS and CDR2 is YDEGEE.

The gene calls are TRBV6-5 and TRBJ2-7, with 9 nucleotides matching TRBD2. This CDR3 has 15 amino acids. The junction had 8 bases not matched to a gene; V was cut back by 5 bases and J by 3 bases. The V gene's germline CDR1 is MNHEY and CDR2 SVGAGI. The CDR3 nucleotides are TGTGCCAGCAGTCCACTTAGCGGGAGCGTCTACGAGCAGTACTTC. It specifies CASSPLSGSVYEQYF.

This rearrangement joins TRBV7-9 to TRBJ1-2; D remains unclear. The CDR3 has 12 residues. Germline V gene sequence: CDR1 SEHNR, CDR2 FQNEAQ (reference sequence). Trimming removed 5 bases from V and 7 bases from J, with 11 bases in between. The CDR3 bases are TGTGCCAGCAGCCCTACGCAGGCTGGCTACACCTTC. This gives the protein CASSPTQAGYTF.

DNA for the CDR3: TGTGCCAGCAGTCCTCAGACCCTCTCCTACGAGCAGTACTTC. Translation: CASSPQTLSYEQYF. The chain is built from TRBV27 and TRBJ2-7; D unresolved. Germline V CDR1 and CDR2: MNHEY, SMNVEV (reference sequence). The CDR3 spans 14 residues. Trimming removed 5 bases from V and 0 bases from J, with 11 bases in between.

The gene calls are TRBV7-9 and TRBJ2-7, with unresolved D. Trimming left V 3 bases short and J 4 bases short, with 7 bases between. The CDR3 totals 12 residues. The germline gives CDR1 SEHNR, CDR2 FQNEAQ (reference sequence). CDR3: CASSFAPYEQYF. The CDR3 DNA is TGTGCCAGCAGCTTCGCACCATACGAGCAGTACTTC.

V and J are TRBV29-1 and TRBJ2-3, with 7 bases aligning to TRBD2. V was clipped by 2 bases and J by 0 bases; unmatched bases: 2. Per germline, CDR1 SQVTM and CDR2 ANQGSEA. The CDR3 runs 14 residues. The CDR3 DNA reads as TGCAGCGTTGAAAACGGGGGGAGCACAGATACGCAGTATTTT. It yields the protein CSVENGGSTDTQYF.

This clone came up a few times. The rearrangement joins TRBV19 to TRBJ1-1; D not resolved. The V end lost 5 bases, the J end lost 1 base, and 11 bases lay between the germline ends. Germline CDR1 is LNHDA and CDR2 is SQIVND (reference sequence). This CDR3 has 14 residues. DNA of the CDR3: TGTGCCAGTAGTGCGGACGGTGGGAACACTGAAGCTTTCTTT. Translating it yields CASSADGGNTEAFF.

The chain joins TRBV6-6 to TRBJ1-1; no definite D call. In germline, CDR1 is MNHNY, CDR2 SVGAGI (reference sequence). The V gene lost 6 bases and the J gene lost 3 bases, with 11 bases spanning the gap. CDR3 size: 13 residues. The CDR3 loop is CASSRWEYTEAFF. The CDR3, as DNA: TGTGCCAGCAGCCGGTGGGAGTACACTGAAGCTTTCTTT.

The chain uses TRBV5-4 and TRBJ1-2, with 10 bases fitting TRBD1. The J segment lost 3 bases and the V segment lost 1 base, leaving 3 bases of the junction unmatched. From germline, CDR1 is SGHNT and CDR2 YYREEE (reference sequence). This CDR3 has 15 residues. DNA of the CDR3: TGTGCCAGCAGCTTGATGGGACAGGGGTACTATGGCTACACCTTC. This sequence encodes CASSLMGQGYYGYTF.

The rearrangement joins TRBV11-3 to TRBJ2-7; D is undetermined. The CDR3 totals 13 residues. The V end lost 3 bases, the J end lost 2 bases, and 8 bases lay between the germline ends. The germline CDR1 and CDR2 sequences are SGHNT and YENEEA. The CDR3 loop is CASSFRQTYEQYF. The CDR3 coding sequence is TGTGCCAGCAGCTTTCGGCAGACCTACGAGCAGTACTTC.

The rearrangement links TRBV10-1 to TRBJ2-1; 13 bases fit TRBD2. CDR1 and CDR2 from the germline V gene are WNHNN and SYGVQD (reference sequence). The J segment lost 5 bases and the V segment lost 6 bases, leaving 4 bases of the junction unmatched. The CDR3 runs to 15 residues. CDR3 loop: CASRAGTSGNNEQFF. The CDR3 region has the DNA TGCGCCAGCAGGGCAGGGACTAGCGGGAACAATGAGCAGTTCTTC.

The chain combines TRBV10-2 with TRBJ2-1; no firm D call. The CDR3 spans 13 residues. Germline V CDR1 and CDR2: WSHSY, SAAADI. The V end lost 1 base, the J end lost 15 bases, and 16 bases lay between the germline ends. The CDR3 sequence is CASSELGSTVLFF. CDR3 DNA sequence: TGCGCCAGCAGTGAGTTGGGCAGCACCGTCCTGTTCTTC.

By share, this clone counts as large. The rearrangement joins TRBV28 to TRBJ2-2; no clear D gene. The V gene lost 1 base and the J gene lost 0 bases, with 6 bases spanning the gap. The CDR3 covers 15 residues. Germline CDR1 MDHEN, CDR2 SYDVKM. The CDR3 spells CASSLFRANTGELFF. The CDR3 DNA sequence: TGTGCCAGCAGTTTATTCCGGGCGAACACCGGGGAGCTGTTTTTT. The whole variable domain, remainder taken from reference TRBV28 and TRBJ2-2, is DVKVTQSSRYLVKRTGEKVFLECVQDMDHENMFWYRQDPGLGLRLIYFSYDVKMKEKGDIPEGYSVSREKKERFSLILESASTNQTSMYLCASSLFRANTGELFFGEGSRLTVL.

CDR3 nucleotides: TGTGCCAGCAGCTTAATGGGGGGCGGAAGCACTGAAGCTTTCTTT. This translates into CASSLMGGGSTEAFF. This chain links TRBV7-9 with TRBJ1-1, with a weak D call TRBD1 (6 bases). Germline CDR1 SEHNR, CDR2 FQNEAQ (reference sequence). V was pared by 2 bases and J by 4 bases, with 14 bases between. This CDR3 region has 15 residues.

This clone was counted a few times. The chain is built from TRBV5-5 and TRBJ1-2; no definite D call. The CDR3 has 14 amino acids. Trimming took 4 bases from V and 5 from J, leaving 15 bases between them. From germline, CDR1 is SGHKS and CDR2 YYEKEE (reference sequence). The CDR3 DNA reads TGTGCCAGCAGCCTGGCCCAAGGAGGTTATGGCTACACCTTC. Translated: CASSLAQGGYGYTF.

The V and J genes are TRBV28 and TRBJ1-5; 8 nucleotides agree with TRBD1. The V segment lost 6 bases and the J segment 3 bases; nucleotides outside the gene matches: 7. CDR3 length: 15 amino acids. Germline V gene sequence: CDR1 MDHEN, CDR2 SYDVKM. In nucleotides, the CDR3 is TGTGCCAGCAGCCCCGGACAGGGACCCAATCAGCCCCAGCATTTT. Protein: CASSPGQGPNQPQHF.

The rearrangement links TRBV27 to TRBJ2-5; 11 positions agree with TRBD2. The CDR3 runs 17 residues. J was trimmed by 5 bases and V by 4 bases; bases with no gene match: 12. Germline lookup yields CDR1 MNHEY and CDR2 SMNVEV (reference sequence). The CDR3: CASSWTGLSGRGETQYF. CDR3 nucleotide sequence: TGTGCCAGCAGTTGGACTGGACTTAGCGGGAGGGGGGAGACCCAGTACTTC.

This chain connects TRBV10-3 to TRBJ1-6; TRBD1 matches at 8 bases. Germline lookup yields CDR1 ENHRY and CDR2 SYGVKD. Unmatched junction bases numbered 6, after V lost 6 bases and J lost 5 bases. The CDR3 contains 15 residues. The CDR3 here is CAIRKAGQDNSPLHF. The CDR3 region has the DNA TGTGCCATCAGGAAGGCGGGACAGGATAATTCACCCCTCCACTTT.

The V and J genes are TRBV6-5 and TRBJ1-1; D not certain. Trimming shortened V by 6 bases and J by 1 base, and 12 bases separated the two germline ends. CDR1 is MNHEY and CDR2 is SVGAGI in the germline V gene. This CDR3 contains 14 residues. CDR3 region: CASSPLDPNTEAFF. CDR3 nucleotides: TGTGCCAGCAGCCCCCTCGACCCGAACACTGAAGCTTTCTTT.